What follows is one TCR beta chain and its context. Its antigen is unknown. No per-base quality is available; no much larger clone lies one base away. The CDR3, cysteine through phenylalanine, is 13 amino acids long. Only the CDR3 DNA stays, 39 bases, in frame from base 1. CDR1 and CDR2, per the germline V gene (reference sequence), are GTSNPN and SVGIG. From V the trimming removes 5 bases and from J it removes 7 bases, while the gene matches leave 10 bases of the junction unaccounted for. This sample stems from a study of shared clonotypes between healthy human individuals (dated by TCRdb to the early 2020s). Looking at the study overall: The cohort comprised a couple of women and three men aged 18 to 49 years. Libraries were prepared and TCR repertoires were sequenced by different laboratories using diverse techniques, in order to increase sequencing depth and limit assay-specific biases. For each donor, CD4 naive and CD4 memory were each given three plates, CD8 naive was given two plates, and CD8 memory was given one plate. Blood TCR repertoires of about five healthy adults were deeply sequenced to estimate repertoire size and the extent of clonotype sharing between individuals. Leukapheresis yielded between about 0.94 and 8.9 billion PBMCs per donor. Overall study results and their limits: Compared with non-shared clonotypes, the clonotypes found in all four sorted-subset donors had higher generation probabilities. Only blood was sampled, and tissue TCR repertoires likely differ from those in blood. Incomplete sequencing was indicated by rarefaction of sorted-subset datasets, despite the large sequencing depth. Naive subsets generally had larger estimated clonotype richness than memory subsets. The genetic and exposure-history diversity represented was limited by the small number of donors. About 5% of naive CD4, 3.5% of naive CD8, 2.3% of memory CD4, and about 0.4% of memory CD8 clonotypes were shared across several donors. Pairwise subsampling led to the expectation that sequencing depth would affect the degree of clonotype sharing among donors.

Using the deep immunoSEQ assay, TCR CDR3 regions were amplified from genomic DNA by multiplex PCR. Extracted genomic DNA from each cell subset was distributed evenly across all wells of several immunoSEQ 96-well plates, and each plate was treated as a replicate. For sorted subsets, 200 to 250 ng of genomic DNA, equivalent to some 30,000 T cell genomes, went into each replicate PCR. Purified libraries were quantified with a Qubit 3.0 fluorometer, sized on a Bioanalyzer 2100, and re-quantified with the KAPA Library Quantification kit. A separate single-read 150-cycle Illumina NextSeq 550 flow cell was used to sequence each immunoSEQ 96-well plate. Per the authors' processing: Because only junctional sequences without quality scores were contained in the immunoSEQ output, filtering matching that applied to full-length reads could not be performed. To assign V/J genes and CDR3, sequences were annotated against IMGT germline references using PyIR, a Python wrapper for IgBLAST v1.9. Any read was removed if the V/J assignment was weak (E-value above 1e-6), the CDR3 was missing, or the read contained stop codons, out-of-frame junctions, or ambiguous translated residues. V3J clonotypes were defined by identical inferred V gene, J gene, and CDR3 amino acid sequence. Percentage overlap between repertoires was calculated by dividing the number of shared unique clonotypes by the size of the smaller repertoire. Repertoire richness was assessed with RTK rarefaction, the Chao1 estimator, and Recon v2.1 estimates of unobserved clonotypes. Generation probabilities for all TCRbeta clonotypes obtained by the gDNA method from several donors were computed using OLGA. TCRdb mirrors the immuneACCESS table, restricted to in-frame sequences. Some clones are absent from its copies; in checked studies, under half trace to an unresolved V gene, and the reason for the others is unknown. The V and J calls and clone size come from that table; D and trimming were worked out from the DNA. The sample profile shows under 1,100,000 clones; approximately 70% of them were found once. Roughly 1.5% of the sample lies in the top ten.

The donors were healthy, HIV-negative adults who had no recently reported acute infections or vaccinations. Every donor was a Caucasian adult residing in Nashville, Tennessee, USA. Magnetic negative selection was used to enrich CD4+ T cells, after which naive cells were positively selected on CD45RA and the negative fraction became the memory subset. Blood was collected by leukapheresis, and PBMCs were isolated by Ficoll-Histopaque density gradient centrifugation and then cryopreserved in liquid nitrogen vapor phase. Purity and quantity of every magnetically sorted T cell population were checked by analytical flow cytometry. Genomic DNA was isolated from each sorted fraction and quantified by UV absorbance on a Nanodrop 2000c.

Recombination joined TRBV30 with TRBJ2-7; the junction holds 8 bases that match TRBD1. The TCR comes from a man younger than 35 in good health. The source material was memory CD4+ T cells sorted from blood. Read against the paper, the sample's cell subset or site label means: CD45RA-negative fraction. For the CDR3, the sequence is CAWGTGGGLEQYF. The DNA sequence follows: TGTGCCTGGGGAACAGGGGGAGGCTTAGAGCAGTACTTC.